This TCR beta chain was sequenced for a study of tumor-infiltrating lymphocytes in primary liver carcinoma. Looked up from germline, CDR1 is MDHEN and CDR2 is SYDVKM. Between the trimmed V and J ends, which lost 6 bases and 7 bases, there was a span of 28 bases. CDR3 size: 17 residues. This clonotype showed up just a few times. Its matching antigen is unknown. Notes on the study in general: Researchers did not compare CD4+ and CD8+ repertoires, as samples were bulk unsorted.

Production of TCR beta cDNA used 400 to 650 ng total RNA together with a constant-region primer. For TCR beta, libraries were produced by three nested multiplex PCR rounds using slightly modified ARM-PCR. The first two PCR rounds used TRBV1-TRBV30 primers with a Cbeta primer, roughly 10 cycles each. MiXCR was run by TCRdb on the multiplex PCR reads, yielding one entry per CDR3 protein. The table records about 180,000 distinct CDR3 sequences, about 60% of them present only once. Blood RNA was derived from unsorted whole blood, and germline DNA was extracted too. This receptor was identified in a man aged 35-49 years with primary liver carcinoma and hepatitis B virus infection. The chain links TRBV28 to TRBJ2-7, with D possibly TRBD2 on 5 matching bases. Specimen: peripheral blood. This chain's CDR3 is CASSLSPGDYRFYEQYF. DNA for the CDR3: TGTGCCAGCAGCCTAAGCCCCGGCGACTATCGATTCTATGAGCAGTACTTC.